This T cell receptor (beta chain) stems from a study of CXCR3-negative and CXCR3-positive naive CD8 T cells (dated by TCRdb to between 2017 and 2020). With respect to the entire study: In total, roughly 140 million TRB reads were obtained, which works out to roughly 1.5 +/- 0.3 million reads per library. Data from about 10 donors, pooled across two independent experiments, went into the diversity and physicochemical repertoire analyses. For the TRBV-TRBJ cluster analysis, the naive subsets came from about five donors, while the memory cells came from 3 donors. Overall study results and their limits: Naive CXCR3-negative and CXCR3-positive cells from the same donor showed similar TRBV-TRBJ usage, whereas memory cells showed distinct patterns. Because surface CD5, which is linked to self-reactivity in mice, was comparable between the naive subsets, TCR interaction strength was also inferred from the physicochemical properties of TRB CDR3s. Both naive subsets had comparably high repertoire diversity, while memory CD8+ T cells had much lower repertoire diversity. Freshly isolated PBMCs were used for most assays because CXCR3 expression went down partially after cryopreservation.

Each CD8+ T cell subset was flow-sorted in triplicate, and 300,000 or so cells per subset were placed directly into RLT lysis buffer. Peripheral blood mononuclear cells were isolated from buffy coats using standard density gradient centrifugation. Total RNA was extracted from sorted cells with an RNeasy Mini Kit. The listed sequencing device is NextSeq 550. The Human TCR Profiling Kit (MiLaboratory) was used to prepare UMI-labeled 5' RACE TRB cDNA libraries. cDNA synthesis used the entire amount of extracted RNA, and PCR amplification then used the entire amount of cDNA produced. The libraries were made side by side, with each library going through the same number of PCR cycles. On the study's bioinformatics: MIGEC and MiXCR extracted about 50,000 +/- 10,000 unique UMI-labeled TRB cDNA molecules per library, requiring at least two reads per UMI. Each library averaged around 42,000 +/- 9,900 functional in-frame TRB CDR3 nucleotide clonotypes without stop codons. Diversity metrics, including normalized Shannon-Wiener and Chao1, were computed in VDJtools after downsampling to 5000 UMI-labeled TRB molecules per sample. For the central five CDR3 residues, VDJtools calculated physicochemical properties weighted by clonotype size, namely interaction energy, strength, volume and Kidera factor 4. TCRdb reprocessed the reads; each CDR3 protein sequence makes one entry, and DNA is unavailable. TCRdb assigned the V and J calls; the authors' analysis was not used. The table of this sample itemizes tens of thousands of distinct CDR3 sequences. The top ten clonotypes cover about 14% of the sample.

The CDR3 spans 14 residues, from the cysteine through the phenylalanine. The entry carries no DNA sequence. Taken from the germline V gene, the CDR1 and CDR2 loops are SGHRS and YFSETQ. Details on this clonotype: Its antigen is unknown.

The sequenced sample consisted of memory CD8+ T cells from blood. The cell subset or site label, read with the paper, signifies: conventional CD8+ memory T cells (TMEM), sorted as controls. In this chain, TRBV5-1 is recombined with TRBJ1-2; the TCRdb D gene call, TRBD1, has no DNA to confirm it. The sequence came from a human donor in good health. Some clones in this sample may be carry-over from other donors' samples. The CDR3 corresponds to CASSPWTGVDGYTF.